This TCR beta chain originates from a study of T cell clonotyping in hematopoietic cell transplantation. Across the whole study: Recipients' pretransplant samples followed cytoreduction. Study-wide findings and caveats: No sorting was done, leaving CD4 and CD8 contributions mixed. Recipient TCR diversity dropped after transplant; expanded clonotypes rose from day 30 to 180. Broader posttransplant TCR repertoire diversity was predicted by graft donor and pretransplant recipient Inverse Simpson Index values.

As to time point: recipient sample about 28 days before transplant, after cytoreduction. Clones were read by immunoSEQ multiplex PCR, and TCRdb kept only the in-frame ones, dropping some. The table shows approximately 27,000 clones, with about 92% occurring only once. This clone showed up just once. Its antigen remains unidentified. Germline V gene lookup returns CDR1 MDHEN and CDR2 SYDVKM. Trimming removed 6 bases at V and 5 bases at J, with 19 bases between. CDR3 length: 16 residues. The J gene is TRBJ1-4, the V gene TRBV28, with D possibly being TRBD1 (5 bases). This clonotype originated in a man aged 45-65 years with acute myeloid leukemia. Some clones in this sample may be carry-over from other donors' samples. This specimen was peripheral blood mononuclear cells, taken before stem cell transplant. The CDR3 DNA follows: TGTGCCAGCAGCCCCCCCCGAGGACATTGGAATGAAAAACTGTTTTTT. Residues: CASSPPRGHWNEKLFF.